The sequence of this T cell receptor beta chain was determined in a study of blood T cell repertoires in COVID-19. Study at large: The analysed material was cDNA or gDNA that came from T cells, B-cell-depleted T cells, or PBMCs.

TCRdb's copy holds only in-frame clones and misses some; the assay was immunoSEQ multiplex PCR. Here the sample spans fewer than 250,000 clones, roughly nine tenths being singletons. Germline CDR1 SGDLS, CDR2 YYNGEE. The CDR3 is 15 residues long. J was trimmed by 3 bases and V by 0 bases; bases with no gene match: 1. Sequenced sample: PBMCs or T cells enriched from blood (not recorded which). The chain uses TRBV9 and TRBJ2-3, with 10 nucleotides matching TRBD2. The receptor was derived from a woman younger than 30 who had recovered from COVID-19. CDR3 nucleotide sequence: TGTGCCAGCAGCGTAGCTAGCGGGGGAACAGATACGCAGTATTTT. Amino acid sequence: CASSVASGGTDTQYF.